This section outlines one T cell receptor (beta chain) sequence together with its context. This clone was counted only a few times. Its antigen remains unidentified. Nothing much larger sits one base from this clone, and base qualities are not available. These data originate in a study of vaccination effects on CD4 cells after COVID-19 (dated by TCRdb to between 2021 and 2022). For context, the study as a whole: Post-vaccine samples across the study were collected a median of 72 days after the second dose, with a range of 14 to 241. In both COVID-19 convalescent patients and infection-naive vaccine recipients, the study compared SARS-CoV-2 spike-specific CD4+ TCR repertoires from before mRNA vaccination with those from after it. A total of 10 COVID-19 convalescent patients and several SARS-CoV-2-naive healthy vaccine recipients were included in the full study. Cultures from other donors in the study were sequenced with the Oncomine TCR Beta short-read assay on an Illumina iSeq 100.

Libraries were made using the immunoSEQ multiplex PCR assay. DNA from the cultured, isolated CD4+ T cells was subjected to TCR beta CDR3 sequencing. Per the authors' processing: The analysis removed non-productive TCR sequences, trimmed reads to the CDR3 region, and retained only CDR3s that were 7 or more amino acids long. The MANAFEST web app was used to identify antigen-specific clonotypes by comparing expansion in peptide wells with expansion in reference cultures. To be called positive, a clone needed expansion at FDR<0.05 compared with the reference and with all other wells, an odds ratio greater than 5, and a frequency greater than 0.1% in two replicate wells. A clonotype was called cross-reactive if it was significantly expanded both in SARS-CoV-2 spike wells and in at least one common cold coronavirus spike condition. Using the stringdist R package, CDR3 similarity was measured by Levenshtein distance, and unrooted trees were constructed with ape in R 3.6.1. TCRdb took over this immuneACCESS table, retaining in-frame rearrangements with V and J assigned. Such tables are incomplete; in checked studies, under half of the missing clones stem from an unresolved V gene, and the remainder is unexplained. The D gene and trimming were derived from the DNA, and the V and J assignments and clone size from that table. This sample gives roughly 63,000 clones in total; about 78% of them show up just once. The ten largest make up less than 2.5% of the sample.

The research as a whole found: The study was limited by a small number of convalescent patients and lacked early post-infection timepoints. Among healthy vaccine recipients, nearly all vaccine-induced clones were SARS-CoV-2 mono-reactive, and just 1 of 255 was cross-reactive with common cold coronaviruses. Both infection-induced and vaccine-induced clones contracted markedly at late post-vaccination timepoints, which is consistent with waning T cell responses.

In the ViraFEST assay, PBMC were stimulated with viral peptide pools, and TCR sequencing was then used to find antigen-specific CD4+ T cell clonotypes based on their expansion. After about 10 days of culture, CD4+ T cells were isolated with the EasySep CD4+ T cell isolation kit. Two doses of either the BNT162b2 or the mRNA-1273 mRNA SARS-CoV-2 vaccine were administered to participants. The absence of prior SARS-CoV-2 infection in healthy vaccine recipients was confirmed by negative nucleocapsid antibodies before and after vaccination. Roughly 2 million PBMC per well were cultured in IMDM with roughly 5% human AB serum, 8 to 10 IU/ml IL-2 and gentamicin, plus 10 ug/ml peptides. On days 3 and 7, half of the culture medium was replaced with fresh IL-2-containing medium. Unless noted otherwise, every peptide stimulation condition was grown in triplicate wells. Using Ficoll-Paque Plus gradient centrifugation, PBMC were separated from whole blood and then either used fresh or cryopreserved at -140C. The overlapping peptide pools covered the spike proteins of SARS-CoV-2 as well as those of the common cold coronaviruses HCoV-NL63, HCoV-OC43 and HCoV-229E. The QIAamp micro DNA kit was used to extract genomic DNA from the cultured CD4+ T cells.

CDR1 SEHNR and CDR2 FQNEAQ were looked up in the germline V gene (reference sequence). From the cysteine through the phenylalanine, the CDR3 covers 16 amino acids. Kept here is only the CDR3 DNA, which spans 48 bases and is read in frame from base 1. V is cut back by 5 bases and J by 3 bases, with 10 bases in the junction unmatched. The V and J genes are TRBV7-9 and TRBJ2-4, with 7 bases aligning to TRBD1. The material sequenced was CD4+ T cells from PBMCs cultured with HCoV-OC43 spike peptides, taken after COVID-19 vaccination. Taken with the paper, the label for cell subset or site translates to: HCoV-OC43 spike overlapping peptide pool stimulation. The sequence was obtained from a human donor who received a COVID-19 vaccine. CDR3 protein: CASSANDRDSKNIQYF. DNA sequence: TGTGCCAGCAGCGCGAATGACCGGGACAGCAAAAACATTCAGTACTTC.